The 13 T cell receptor beta chains presented below share a single source sample, sequenced in a study of molecular identifiers for immune sequencing clone quantification. TCRdb ran MiXCR on the PCR reads and lists one entry per CDR3 protein. The table shows over 550,000 distinct CDR3 sequences, with around 25% occurring only once. The sample taken for sequencing was naive CD8+ T cells from blood, with Jurkat cell RNA spiked in. The subset here: FACS-sorted CD8+CD4-CCR7+CD45RA+ naive T cells. These receptor sequences come from a human donor in good health. Some libraries in this study had Jurkat cell RNA spiked in.

The chain joins TRBV27 to TRBJ2-7, with D maybe TRBD1 (5 bases). Germline CDR1 reads MNHEY; CDR2 reads SMNVEV (reference sequence). CDR3 length: 13 residues. Deletions cut 5 bases from V and 4 bases from J, with 12 bases between. CDR3: CASSLTEKYEQYF. DNA of the CDR3: TGTGCCAGCAGTCTGACAGAGAAGTACGAGCAGTACTTC.

The table lists this clonotype with many counts. J is TRBJ2-5 and V is TRBV4-1, with D unclear. The CDR3 extends over 14 amino acids. Per the germline V gene, CDR1 is MGHRA and CDR2 is YSYEKL. Trimming removed 2 bases from V and 4 bases from J, with 11 bases in between. CDR3 amino acids: CASSQSVARETQYF. CDR3 nucleotide sequence: TGCGCCAGCAGCCAAAGCGTTGCTCGAGAGACCCAGTACTTC.

This clonotype was recorded many times. V gene TRBV30 combines with J gene TRBJ2-7; 7 positions match TRBD2. The junction had 3 bases not matched to a gene; V was cut back by 4 bases and J by 6 bases. This CDR3 is built from 11 residues. Per germline, CDR1 GTSNPN and CDR2 SVGIG (reference sequence). The CDR3, as DNA: TGTGCCTGGACTAGCGGCGGCGAGCAGTACTTC. It specifies CAWTSGGEQYF.

CDR3 sequence reads: CATSIGGGVLGTEAFF. The CDR3 coding sequence is TGTGCCACCAGCATCGGGGGGGGGGTTCTGGGCACTGAAGCTTTCTTT. The chain uses TRBV15 and TRBJ1-1, with a weak D call TRBD1 (5 bases). Deletions cut 4 bases from V and 4 bases from J, with 19 bases between. CDR3 size: 16 residues. Germline CDR1 and CDR2: LNHNV and YYDKDF (reference sequence).

A word on this clonotype: Being one base from a much bigger clone, this may be a read error. This rearrangement joins TRBV20-1 to TRBJ2-3, with a tentative D call TRBD1 (5 bases). CDR3 length equals 15 residues. Trimming removed 6 bases from V and 5 bases from J, with 21 bases in between. CDR1 and CDR2 from the germline V gene are DFQATT and SNEGSKA (reference sequence). CDR3 region: CSAPAMGRHIDTQYF. CDR3 DNA sequence: TGCAGTGCCCCCGCGATGGGGCGCCATATAGATACGCAGTATTTT.

A word on this clonotype: A read error may explain this, as a much larger clone is one base away. V usage is TRBV9 and J usage is TRBJ2-2; TRBD2 agrees at 10 bases. CDR1 SGDLS and CDR2 YYNGEE come from the germline V gene. The CDR3 runs to 15 residues. V shed 3 bases and J 1 base; nucleotides not matched to a gene: 0. The CDR3 region is CASSGTSGNTGELFF. The CDR3 DNA follows: TGTGCCAGCAGCGGGACTAGCGGGAACACCGGGGAGCTGTTTTTT.

Turning to this clonotype: This may arise from a read error, as a much more abundant clone is one base away. The gene calls are TRBV7-6 and TRBJ2-7; D might be TRBD2 (6 bases). The germline V and J ends were trimmed by 10 bases and 5 bases, with 15 bases remaining between them. CDR3 length equals 12 residues. Germline loops: CDR1 SGHVS, CDR2 FNYEAQ. The CDR3 coding sequence is TGTGCCAACAGTAATAGCGGCCACGAGCAGTACTTC. Its protein is CANSNSGHEQYF.

This clonotype has a count of ten or more. The V call is TRBV4-1, the J call TRBJ2-7; a weak D match, TRBD2 (6 bases). Germline assignment: CDR1 MGHRA and CDR2 YSYEKL. V gave up 4 bases and J gave up 0 bases, with 16 bases separating them. CDR3 length equals 16 residues. The CDR3 region has the DNA TGCGCCAGCAGCCCCGGGGGACGCCTGGTCTCCTACGAGCAGTACTTC. It is translated as CASSPGGRLVSYEQYF.

This clonotype was counted between two and nine times. V and J are TRBV18 and TRBJ2-1, with 7 positions matching TRBD1. This CDR3 has 15 residues. V dropped 2 bases and J dropped 4; count of bases not matched to a gene: 5. CDR1 KGHSH and CDR2 LQKENI come from the germline V gene. The CDR3, as DNA: TGTGCCAGCTCACCAGAGGGGGCGAGGTACAATGAGCAGTTCTTC. Translating it yields CASSPEGARYNEQFF.

This clonotype came up a few times. The chain uses TRBV7-9 and TRBJ1-4; the match to TRBD1 covers 7 bases. The CDR3 runs 15 residues. Germline CDR1 and CDR2: SEHNR and FQNEAQ (reference sequence). Trimming cost V 5 bases and J 5 bases; bases outside gene matches: 8. The CDR3 DNA is TGTGCCAGCAGCCAGCGACAGGGTAAAAATGAAAAACTGTTTTTT. Translated, it gives CASSQRQGKNEKLFF.

This clonotype was observed a few times. The J gene is TRBJ1-1, the V gene TRBV19; D gene ambiguous. This CDR3 is 13 amino acids long. V lost 7 bases and J lost 4, with 13 bases in between. Germline loops: CDR1 LNHDA, CDR2 SQIVND (reference sequence). The CDR3 region has the DNA TGTGCCAGTACCGGGGTGAGGTTCACTGAAGCTTTCTTT. Translation: CASTGVRFTEAFF.

This clonotype was picked up many times. This sequence joins TRBV10-2 and TRBJ1-5; D uncertain. The CDR3 covers 15 residues. V lost 5 bases and J 0 bases, leaving 11 bases between the germline ends. Germline V gene sequence: CDR1 WSHSY, CDR2 SAAADI. The CDR3 loop is CASSTMAASNQPQHF. The CDR3 bases are TGCGCCAGCAGTACGATGGCAGCTAGCAATCAGCCCCAGCATTTT.

This clonotype was counted ten times or more. V and J are TRBV7-2 and TRBJ2-3; D may match TRBD1 or TRBD2 (5 bases each). Germline CDR1 is SGHTA and CDR2 is FQGNSA. Trimming cost V 5 bases and J 3 bases, with 15 bases left between them. This CDR3 comprises 15 residues. In DNA form, the CDR3 reads TGTGCCAGCAGCCTCCGGGGTCAGGGTACAGATACGCAGTATTTT. Protein product: CASSLRGQGTDTQYF.